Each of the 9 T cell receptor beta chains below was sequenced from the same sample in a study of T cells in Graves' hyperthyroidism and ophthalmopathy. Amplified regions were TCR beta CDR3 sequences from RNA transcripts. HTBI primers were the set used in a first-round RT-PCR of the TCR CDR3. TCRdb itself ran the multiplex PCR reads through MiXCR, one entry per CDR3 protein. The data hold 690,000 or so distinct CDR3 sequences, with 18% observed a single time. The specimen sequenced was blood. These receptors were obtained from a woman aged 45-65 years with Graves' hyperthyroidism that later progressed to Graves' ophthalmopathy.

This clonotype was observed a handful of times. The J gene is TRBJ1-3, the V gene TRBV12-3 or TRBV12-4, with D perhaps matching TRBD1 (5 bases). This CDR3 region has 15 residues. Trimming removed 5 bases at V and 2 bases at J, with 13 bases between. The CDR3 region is CASSDLTGPGNTIYF. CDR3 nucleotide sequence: TGTGCCAGCAGTGACTTAACAGGTCCTGGAAACACCATATATTTT.

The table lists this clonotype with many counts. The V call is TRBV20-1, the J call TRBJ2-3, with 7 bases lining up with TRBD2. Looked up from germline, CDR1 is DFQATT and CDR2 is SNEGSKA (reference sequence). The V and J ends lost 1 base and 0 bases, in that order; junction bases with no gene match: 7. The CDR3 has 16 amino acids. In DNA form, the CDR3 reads TGCAGTGCTAGAGCTGGACTAGGGACTAGCACAGATACGCAGTATTTT. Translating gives CSARAGLGTSTDTQYF.

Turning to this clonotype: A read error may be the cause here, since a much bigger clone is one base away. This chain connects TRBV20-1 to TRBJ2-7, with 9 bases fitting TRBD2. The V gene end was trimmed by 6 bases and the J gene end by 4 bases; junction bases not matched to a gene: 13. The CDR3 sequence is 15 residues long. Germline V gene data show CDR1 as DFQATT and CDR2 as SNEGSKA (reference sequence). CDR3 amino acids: CSADQPRGGGYEQYF. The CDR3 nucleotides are TGCAGTGCCGACCAACCGCGGGGGGGCGGGTACGAGCAGTACTTC.

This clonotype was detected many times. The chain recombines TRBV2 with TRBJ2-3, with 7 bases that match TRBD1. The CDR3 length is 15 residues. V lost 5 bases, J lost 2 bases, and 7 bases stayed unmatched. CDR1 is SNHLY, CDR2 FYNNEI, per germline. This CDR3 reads CASSPTGVPTDTQYF. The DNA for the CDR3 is TGTGCCAGCAGTCCTACAGGGGTACCCACAGATACGCAGTATTTT.

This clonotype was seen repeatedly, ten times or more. The CDR3 protein is CASSLSSGSYNEQFF. The CDR3 nucleotides read TGTGCCAGCAGCTTAAGTAGCGGTTCTTACAATGAGCAGTTCTTC. The chain links TRBV11-3 to TRBJ2-1; the D gene is possibly TRBD2 (6 bases). Germline loops: CDR1 SGHNT, CDR2 YENEEA. V lost 2 bases, J lost 4 bases, and 12 bases lay in between. The length of the CDR3 is 15 residues.

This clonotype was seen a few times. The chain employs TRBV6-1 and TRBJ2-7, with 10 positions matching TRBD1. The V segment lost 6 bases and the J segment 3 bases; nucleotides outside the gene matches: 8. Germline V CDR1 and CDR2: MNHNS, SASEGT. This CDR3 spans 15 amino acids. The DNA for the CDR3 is TGTGCCAGCAGACCAAAGGGACAGGGGAGCTACGAGCAGTACTTC. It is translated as CASRPKGQGSYEQYF.

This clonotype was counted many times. The CDR3 region has the DNA TGTGCCAGCAGCCAAGATGCTGCAGGGCAAAATGAAAAACTGTTTTTT. Translating it yields CASSQDAAGQNEKLFF. The chain joins TRBV3-1 to TRBJ1-4, with a possible D match to TRBD1 (5 bases). The germline V gene encodes CDR1 LGHDT and CDR2 YNNKEL (reference sequence). Between the trimmed V and J ends, which lost 0 bases and 5 bases, there was a span of 13 bases. The CDR3 consists of 16 residues.

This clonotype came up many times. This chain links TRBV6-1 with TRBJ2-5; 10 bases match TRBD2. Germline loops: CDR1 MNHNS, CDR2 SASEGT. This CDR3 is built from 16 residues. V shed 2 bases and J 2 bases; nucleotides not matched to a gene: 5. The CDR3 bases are TGTGCCAGCAGTGAAATAGCGGGGGGACCGCAAGAGACCCAGTACTTC. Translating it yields CASSEIAGGPQETQYF.

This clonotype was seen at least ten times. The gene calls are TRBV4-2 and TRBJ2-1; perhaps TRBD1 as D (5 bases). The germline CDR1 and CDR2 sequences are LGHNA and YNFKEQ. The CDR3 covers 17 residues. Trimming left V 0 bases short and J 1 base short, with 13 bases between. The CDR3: CASSQDARTTSYNEQFF. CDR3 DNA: TGTGCCAGCAGCCAAGATGCCAGGACAACGTCCTACAATGAGCAGTTCTTC.